The 10 T cell receptor beta chains reported below all come from one sample, sequenced in a study of B cell selection in AIRE deficiency. This table comes from immunoSEQ multiplex PCR, and its TCRdb copy is limited to in-frame clones, with some not included. Found here are about 21,000 clones, less than 95% of them singletons; the top ten hold roughly 2.1%. Sorted regulatory T cells were CD4-positive, CD25-high and CD127-low or negative. The material sequenced was Tregs sorted from PBMCs. These receptors were obtained from a human donor with AIRE deficiency.

This clone has just one count. J is TRBJ2-2 and V is TRBV6-6; D possibly corresponds to TRBD2 (7 bases). Germline-derived CDR1 and CDR2 are MNHNY and SVGAGI (reference sequence). CDR3 length: 15 amino acids. V was shortened by 7 bases and J by 0 bases, with 12 bases between the two germline ends. The CDR3 region is CASTPGGANTGELFF. In nucleotides, the CDR3 is TGTGCCAGCACACCGGGGGGCGCGAACACCGGGGAGCTGTTTTTT.

The chain has TRBV11-3 and TRBJ2-5; 10 nucleotides match TRBD2. Looked up from germline, CDR1 is SGHNT and CDR2 is YENEEA. The J segment lost 5 bases and the V segment lost 5 bases, leaving 17 bases of the junction unmatched. There are 18 residues in the CDR3. Here the CDR3 reads CASSLRGPSGRAGETQYF. CDR3 bases: TGTGCCAGCAGCCTAAGGGGGCCAAGCGGGAGGGCCGGGGAGACCCAGTACTTC.

J is TRBJ2-7 and V is TRBV28; 9 bases match TRBD2. Germline V CDR1 and CDR2: MDHEN, SYDVKM. Germline trimming cut 6 bases from V and 3 bases from J; bases unmatched to any gene: 12. The CDR3 spans 16 residues. CDR3 DNA sequence: TGTGCCAGCAGATCCTACACGACTAGCGGACACTACGAGCAGTACTTC. Amino acids: CASRSYTTSGHYEQYF.

The chain recombines TRBV7-2 with TRBJ2-7; D is perhaps TRBD1 (5 bases). The CDR3 length is 13 residues. Between the trimmed V and J ends, which lost 5 bases and 4 bases, there was a span of 12 bases. Germline V gene sequence: CDR1 SGHTA, CDR2 FQGNSA. CDR3 sequence (DNA): TGTGCCAGCAGCCAAAGGGGTGGGTACGAGCAGTACTTC. This gives the protein CASSQRGGYEQYF.

In this sample, this clone turned up once. The chain is built from TRBV28 and TRBJ2-7; D remains unclear. The germline gives CDR1 MDHEN, CDR2 SYDVKM. The CDR3 contains 15 residues. V was shortened by 4 bases and J by 6 bases, with 19 bases between the two germline ends. DNA for the CDR3: TGTGCCAGCAGTTCGCTCCTACCCCAGGCTTCCGAGCAGTACTTC. Translation: CASSSLLPQASEQYF.

The chain employs TRBV11-2 and TRBJ2-1; 10 nucleotides agree with TRBD2. This CDR3 is 15 amino acids long. After removal of 3 bases from V and 7 bases from J, the junction contained 6 bases not matched to a gene. Germline CDR1 SGHAT, CDR2 FQNNGV. CDR3 in DNA: TGTGCCAGCAGCTTGTCTAGCGGGAGAATTAATGAGCAGTTCTTC. Protein sequence: CASSLSSGRINEQFF.

The V gene is TRBV7-9, the J gene TRBJ2-1; either TRBD1 or TRBD2 may fit D (6 bases each). The germline CDR1 and CDR2 sequences are SEHNR and FQNEAQ (reference sequence). Deletions cut 5 bases from V and 8 bases from J, with 25 bases between. The CDR3 extends over 17 amino acids. The CDR3 loop reads CASSETTIWPGGDEQFF. The DNA of the CDR3 is TGTGCCAGCAGCGAAACTACGATCTGGCCCGGGGGCGATGAGCAGTTCTTC.

This chain uses TRBV7-2 with TRBJ1-2; no reliable D call. Germline loops: CDR1 SGHTA, CDR2 FQGNSA. V lost 7 bases and J lost 6, with 15 bases in between. This CDR3 spans 13 amino acids. This CDR3 is CASKPQRSDGYTF. Here the CDR3 DNA reads TGTGCCAGCAAGCCCCAGAGGTCTGATGGCTACACCTTC.

V and J are TRBV11-2 and TRBJ2-2; 8 nucleotides match TRBD2. This CDR3 has 17 amino acids. In germline, CDR1 is SGHAT, CDR2 FQNNGV. V gave up 3 bases and J gave up 4 bases; unmatched junction bases: 10. The CDR3 DNA sequence: TGTGCCAGCAGCTTGAGGTCGGGAGGGCCGGGCACCGGGGAGCTGTTTTTT. This translates into CASSLRSGGPGTGELFF.

The table lists this clone with a count of one. Its ends do not fully match the called genes, so a read error is possible. The V call is TRBV6-5, the J call TRBJ2-7; D gene uncertain. Germline V gives CDR1 MNHEY, CDR2 SVGAGI. The CDR3 contains 13 residues. DNA for the CDR3: TGTGCCAGCAGTAACCTGGGGATATTTCGCTGCTTTTTC. Its protein product is CASSNLGIFRCFF.